The 11 T cell receptor beta chains below were found in one sample sequenced in a study of T-cell reconstitution after alpha-beta-depleted transplantation in children. Preparing the TCRbeta library involved the use of unique molecular identifiers. TCRdb reprocessed the PCR reads via MiXCR and lists one record per CDR3 protein. The sample includes hundreds of thousands of distinct CDR3 sequences, around 14% of them seen just once. The source material was PBMCs, sampled before TCRalphabeta/CD19-depleted stem cell transplant. All receptors derive from a girl aged 2 to 10 with congenital amegakaryocytic thrombocytopenia, due to receive a stem cell transplant.

A few counts support this clonotype. The chain links TRBV7-2 to TRBJ1-5, with TRBD1 identical over 8 bases. Unmatched junction bases numbered 8, after V lost 1 base and J lost 6 bases. Germline V gene data show CDR1 as SGHTA and CDR2 as FQGNSA. This CDR3 is 16 amino acids long. CDR3 protein: CASSLGADRGRQPQHF. In nucleotides, the CDR3 is TGTGCCAGCAGCTTAGGGGCCGACAGGGGCCGTCAGCCCCAGCATTTT.

The chain employs TRBV20-1 and TRBJ2-7, with D perhaps being TRBD1 or TRBD2 (6 bases each). The CDR3 consists of 17 residues. The V end lost 0 bases, the J end lost 0 bases, and 18 bases lay between the germline ends. Germline CDR1 and CDR2: DFQATT and SNEGSKA (reference sequence). CDR3 coding DNA: TGCAGTGCTAGAGAGAGAGGGGGGACTCGGAGCTCCTACGAGCAGTACTTC. This sequence encodes CSARERGGTRSSYEQYF.

This clonotype was picked up many times. The V and J genes are TRBV5-1 and TRBJ2-5; D ambiguous. The V end was cut by 0 bases, the J end by 1 base, with 10 bases between. CDR1 SGHRS and CDR2 YFSETQ come from the germline V gene. This CDR3 comprises 15 residues. The CDR3, as DNA: TGCGCCAGCAGCTTGGAGTGGCAATCCCAAGAGACCCAGTACTTC. Translation: CASSLEWQSQETQYF.

The CDR3 sequence: CASSLVDSGSYEQYF. The DNA of the CDR3 is TGCGCCAGCAGCTTGGTGGATAGCGGGAGCTACGAGCAGTACTTC. This chain connects TRBV5-1 to TRBJ2-7; 9 bases match TRBD2. In germline, CDR1 is SGHRS, CDR2 YFSETQ. The CDR3 has 15 amino acids. With V trimmed by 0 bases and J by 3 bases, 4 bases remained unmatched.

The gene calls are TRBV20-1 and TRBJ2-5; D remains unclear. Germline CDR1 is DFQATT and CDR2 is SNEGSKA (reference sequence). V lost 3 bases and J 4 bases, leaving 15 bases between the germline ends. This CDR3 comprises 14 residues. DNA for the CDR3: TGCAGTGCTAGTCTCTTGGGGATGGGAGAGACCCAGTACTTC. This sequence encodes CSASLLGMGETQYF.

The V call is TRBV7-9, the J call TRBJ2-1, with TRBD1 identical over 9 bases. Losses at the gene ends were 4 bases for V and 6 bases for J; bases not matched to a gene: 10. The V gene's germline CDR1 is SEHNR and CDR2 FQNEAQ (reference sequence). The CDR3 spans 16 residues. DNA of the CDR3: TGTGCCAGCAGCTCTACCCGGGACAGGGTCGTCAATGAGCAGTTCTTC. Amino acids: CASSSTRDRVVNEQFF.

This rearrangement joins TRBV7-8 to TRBJ1-5; D possibly corresponds to TRBD1 (5 bases). The CDR3 consists of 13 residues. V lost 11 bases and J 7 bases, leaving 18 bases between the germline ends. Germline CDR1 and CDR2: SGHVS and FQNEAQ. In DNA, the CDR3 is TGTGCCTCACAGACTGGGGCGGGACAGCCCCAGCATTTT. Translated, it gives CASQTGAGQPQHF.

For this clonotype: This clone may be a read error of a much larger clone one base away. The V and J genes are TRBV10-2 and TRBJ2-2; a weak D match, TRBD2 (5 bases). The germline V gene has CDR1 WSHSY and CDR2 SAAADI. This CDR3 comprises 13 residues. The CDR3 is CASSESLTGELLF. CDR3 nucleotides: TGCGCCAGCAGTGAGTCCTTGACCGGGGAGCTGTTATTT.

The chain has TRBV7-8 and TRBJ1-6, with 7 bases matching TRBD1. The CDR3 spans 16 residues. Germline CDR1 is SGHVS and CDR2 is FQNEAQ. V lost 0 bases and J lost 10; bases outside the gene matches: 9. CDR3: CASSLAVVQGRSPLHF. Written as DNA, the CDR3 is TGTGCCAGCAGCTTAGCTGTTGTACAGGGGAGATCACCCCTCCACTTT.

This clonotype was seen ten or more times. J is TRBJ1-1 and V is TRBV12-3 or TRBV12-4; 7 nucleotides match TRBD1. The CDR3 is 15 residues long. V lost 5 bases, J lost 1 base, and 7 bases stayed unmatched. CDR3 sequence (DNA): TGTGCCAGCAGTATGCCAAGGACAGGGAACACTGAAGCTTTCTTT. It specifies CASSMPRTGNTEAFF.

There are many counts of this clonotype. The chain couples TRBV5-1 to TRBJ2-1; 12 bases fit TRBD2. The germline CDR1 and CDR2 sequences are SGHRS and YFSETQ. The CDR3 spans 15 residues. After removal of 5 bases from V and 6 bases from J, the junction contained 6 bases not matched to a gene. The CDR3 protein is CASSASGREGNEQFF. CDR3 sequence (DNA): TGCGCCAGCAGTGCTAGCGGGAGGGAAGGCAATGAGCAGTTCTTC.